Listed here are 4 T cell receptor beta chains from one sample, sequenced in a study of cytotoxic CD8 clonotypes in ibrutinib-treated CLL. The repertoire was sequenced with immunoSEQ multiplex PCR; TCRdb's copy has only in-frame clones and lacks some. The sample contains roughly 250,000 clones, roughly 70% of which appear only once. The sequenced sample was PBMCs, obtained after 24 months of ibrutinib treatment. Receptors were obtained from a human donor with chronic lymphocytic leukemia.

The chain links TRBV9 to TRBJ2-3; D call uncertain. The CDR3 has 13 amino acids. Germline values: CDR1 SGDLS, CDR2 YYNGEE. Trimming shortened V by 3 bases and J by 6 bases, and 11 bases separated the two germline ends. CDR3 protein: CASSAGPPDTQYF. The CDR3 region has the DNA TGTGCCAGCAGCGCGGGCCCGCCGGATACGCAGTATTTT.

The chain is built from TRBV5-1 and TRBJ2-1, with 8 bases lining up with TRBD2. Germline V gene data show CDR1 as SGHRS and CDR2 as YFSETQ. V dropped 6 bases and J dropped 10; count of bases not matched to a gene: 9. The CDR3 is made up of 13 amino acids. The CDR3: CASIHERGMEQFF. The CDR3 coding sequence is TGCGCCAGCATCCACGAGCGGGGGATGGAGCAGTTCTTC.

The V gene is TRBV18, the J gene TRBJ2-3; D gene unclear. CDR1 KGHSH and CDR2 LQKENI come from the germline V gene. V was cut by 0 bases and J by 6 bases, with 10 bases left in between. This CDR3 is built from 14 residues. CDR3 region: CASSPPGLADTQYF. DNA of the CDR3: TGTGCCAGCTCACCACCAGGATTGGCTGATACGCAGTATTTT.

The chain links TRBV19 to TRBJ1-1; D may be TRBD1 (6 bases). The CDR3 is 11 amino acids. CDR1 and CDR2 from the germline V gene are LNHDA and SQIVND (reference sequence). With 4 bases removed from V and 6 bases from J, the gap between germline ends came to 6 bases. DNA for the CDR3: TGTGCCAGTAGTAGACAGGCTGAAGCTTTCTTT. Its translation: CASSRQAEAFF.